Shown below are 25 T cell receptor beta chains from a single sample sequenced in a study of immune reconstitution after stem cell transplant in scleroderma. One entry per CDR3 protein results from TCRdb running MiXCR on the RT-PCR reads. The sample has around 2,600 distinct CDR3 sequences, approximately 6.4% seen once; the top ten hold about a quarter. Sampling was carried out before or after autologous hematopoietic stem cell transplantation (not recorded which). The receptor source for this set is a female donor with systemic sclerosis.

This clonotype counts as large. This sequence joins TRBV7-2 and TRBJ2-5; D may be TRBD2 (6 bases). Trimming took off 2 bases at V and 0 bases at J, with 19 bases between the two ends. Germline V gene data show CDR1 as SGHTA and CDR2 as FQGNSA. This CDR3 region has 18 residues. CDR3 bases: TGTGCCAGCAGCTTAAACTTAGCGGAGACACTGTACCAAGAGACCCAGTACTTC. It yields the protein CASSLNLAETLYQETQYF.

On this clonotype: A read error is possible here, since a much larger clone lies one base away. The chain combines TRBV7-9 with TRBJ1-1; 9 bases align to TRBD1. This CDR3 is 16 amino acids long. The germline CDR1 and CDR2 sequences are SEHNR and FQNEAQ (reference sequence). Trimming at V came to 5 bases and at J to 3 bases, leaving 10 bases not matched to a gene. CDR3 DNA: TGTGCCAGCAGCCCTCTGGGACAGGGCTTGTACACTGAAGCTTTCTTT. It specifies CASSPLGQGLYTEAFF.

By share, this clonotype ranks as medium-sized. This chain connects TRBV6-1 to TRBJ2-1, with D perhaps TRBD1 (6 bases). Germline V gives CDR1 MNHNS, CDR2 SASEGT. The CDR3 contains 15 residues. V was cut by 6 bases and J by 1 base, with 13 bases left in between. The CDR3 region is CASRQIQGSYNEQFF. CDR3 nucleotides: TGTGCCAGCAGACAGATCCAGGGGTCCTACAATGAGCAGTTCTTC.

This clonotype is medium-sized by share. This chain uses TRBV19 with TRBJ1-3, with no clear D. This CDR3 has 15 amino acids. Between the trimmed V and J ends, which lost 1 base and 0 bases, there was a span of 7 bases. Germline V CDR1 and CDR2: LNHDA, SQIVND (reference sequence). CDR3 residues: CASSIGRFSGNTIYF. In nucleotides, the CDR3 is TGTGCCAGTAGTATAGGCCGATTCTCTGGAAACACCATATATTTT.

In its sample, this clonotype ranks as large. This chain connects TRBV19 to TRBJ2-2; D gene ambiguous. This CDR3 is 11 amino acids long. The V end was cut by 5 bases, the J end by 6 bases, with 4 bases between. Germline V lookup: CDR1 LNHDA, CDR2 SQIVND (reference sequence). The CDR3 nucleotides are TGTGCCAGTAGTCGGGCCGGGGAGCTGTTTTTT. Protein product: CASSRAGELFF. The complete variable domain, with remaining parts taken from reference TRBV19 and TRBJ2-2, reads DGGITQSPKYLFRKEGQNVTLSCEQNLNHDAMYWYRQDPGQGLRLIYYSQIVNDFQKGDIAEGYSVSREKKESFPLTVTSAQKNPTAFYLCASSRAGELFFGEGSRLTVL.

This clonotype was seen more than once but under ten times. The chain is built from TRBV6-1 and TRBJ1-1; the D is unclear. The V gene lost 3 bases and the J gene lost 10 bases, with 9 bases spanning the gap. CDR1 and CDR2 (germline): MNHNS, SASEGT. The CDR3 has 11 amino acids. The CDR3 region has the DNA TGTGCCAGCAGTGACTGGATGGTAGCTTTCTTT. It is translated as CASSDWMVAFF.

This clonotype is medium-sized (0.01 to 0.1%) within its sample. This chain uses TRBV3-1 with TRBJ1-1, with TRBD1 identical over 9 bases. The germline gives CDR1 LGHDT, CDR2 YNNKEL (reference sequence). The CDR3 is 18 residues long. V shed 1 base, J shed 0 bases, and the junction held 9 bases outside the gene matches. As DNA, the CDR3 is TGTGCCAGCAGCCAAGTTCGAGGGGGACAGGGCATGAACACTGAAGCTTTCTTT. This codes for CASSQVRGGQGMNTEAFF.

This clonotype is categorized as medium-sized. The chain combines TRBV4-3 with TRBJ2-1; D is perhaps TRBD1 or TRBD2 (5 bases each). The CDR3 sequence is 16 residues long. Trimming cost V 0 bases and J 6 bases, with 15 bases left between them. Germline V gives CDR1 LGHNA, CDR2 YSLEER. The CDR3, as DNA: TGCGCCAGCAGCCAAGATTGGGGGTTCGGGGTCAATGAGCAGTTCTTC. As protein: CASSQDWGFGVNEQFF.

In its sample, this clonotype was seen a few times. The chain uses TRBV6-2 or TRBV6-3 and TRBJ2-1; 7 positions agree with TRBD2. With V trimmed by 5 bases and J by 5 bases, 9 bases remained unmatched. The CDR3 is 15 amino acids. Germline CDR1 is MNHEY and CDR2 is SVGEGT. The CDR3 sequence is CASSPTLRGDNEQFF. CDR3 coding DNA: TGTGCCAGCAGTCCCACCCTACGGGGGGACAATGAGCAGTTCTTC.

This clonotype rates as large. The chain recombines TRBV18 with TRBJ2-3; TRBD2 matches at 13 bases. Germline V lookup: CDR1 KGHSH, CDR2 LQKENI. The CDR3 is made up of 15 amino acids. V lost 3 bases, J lost 6 bases, and 3 bases stayed unmatched. CDR3 DNA: TGTGCCAGCTCACCTGGACTAGCGGGAGTGGATACGCAGTATTTT. Protein product: CASSPGLAGVDTQYF.

Comments on this clonotype: Sequence at one end of the junction differs from germline and may be a read error. This chain uses TRBV20-1 with TRBJ1-1; TRBD1 might be the D (6 bases). CDR1 is DFQATT, CDR2 SNEGSKA, per germline (reference sequence). CDR3 size: 12 residues. The CDR3 sequence is CSARGTPPEAFF. CDR3 DNA: TGCAGTGCGAGAGGGACACCCCCAGAAGCTTTCTTT.

This clonotype was seen only a few times. J is TRBJ1-2 and V is TRBV12-3 or TRBV12-4; D is perhaps TRBD1 (5 bases). The CDR3 loop spans 15 amino acids. Trimming removed 1 base from V and 6 bases from J, with 15 bases in between. CDR3 amino acids: CASSLGGGAKDGYTF. The CDR3 DNA sequence: TGTGCCAGCAGTTTAGGTGGCGGGGCTAAGGATGGCTACACCTTC.

This chain joins TRBV20-1 and TRBJ2-1; TRBD2 is a possible D gene (6 bases). From germline, CDR1 is DFQATT and CDR2 SNEGSKA (reference sequence). V was cut by 3 bases and J by 0 bases, with 21 bases left in between. The length of the CDR3 is 18 residues. CDR3 sequence reads: CSAREGTAEWSSYNEQFF. CDR3 nucleotides: TGCAGTGCTAGGGAGGGTACGGCGGAGTGGAGCTCCTACAATGAGCAGTTCTTC.

By share, this clonotype ranks as medium-sized. The rearrangement links TRBV5-6 to TRBJ2-7, with D uncertain. From germline, CDR1 is SGHDT and CDR2 YYEEEE. Trimming stripped 4 bases from V and 4 bases from J, with 9 bases between. This CDR3 has 12 residues. CDR3 nucleotides: TGTGCCAGCAGCCTCCAGCCTTACGAGCAGTACTTC. Translated: CASSLQPYEQYF.

By sample share, this clonotype is medium-sized (0.01 to 0.1%). This chain connects TRBV20-1 to TRBJ2-3, with 8 positions matching TRBD1. V gave up 1 base and J gave up 1 base; unmatched junction bases: 1. CDR1 is DFQATT and CDR2 is SNEGSKA in the germline V gene (reference sequence). CDR3 size: 14 residues. The CDR3 DNA sequence: TGCAGTGCTAGAGGGACAGGGCGCACAGATACGCAGTATTTT. Its protein product is CSARGTGRTDTQYF.

In its sample, this clonotype ranks as medium-sized. V is TRBV19 and J is TRBJ2-5; D not certain. The germline V gene has CDR1 LNHDA and CDR2 SQIVND (reference sequence). The germline V and J ends were trimmed by 0 bases and 3 bases, with 11 bases remaining between them. This CDR3 has 15 residues. DNA for the CDR3: TGTGCCAGTAGTATAGAACAGAACGCCGAAGAGACCCAGTACTTC. Protein product: CASSIEQNAEETQYF.

This clonotype counts as medium-sized. The CDR3 reads CASSADITNTEAFF. Here the CDR3 DNA reads TGTGCCAGCAGTGCGGACATAACGAACACTGAAGCTTTCTTT. V gene TRBV2 combines with J gene TRBJ1-1; tentative D call: TRBD1 (5 bases). The CDR3 contains 14 residues. CDR1 SNHLY and CDR2 FYNNEI come from the germline V gene. Trimming cost V 4 bases and J 1 base, with 10 bases left between them.

The chain recombines TRBV10-3 with TRBJ1-5; maybe TRBD1 (5 bases). This CDR3 is 13 amino acids long. Trimming took off 4 bases at V and 4 bases at J, with 8 bases between the two ends. Germline-derived CDR1 and CDR2 are ENHRY and SYGVKD. CDR3 nucleotide sequence: TGTGCCATCAGTGGCGGGGGAAATCAGCCCCAGCATTTT. The encoded protein is CAISGGGNQPQHF.

This clonotype was recorded a few times. The chain combines TRBV19 with TRBJ1-1, with a possible D match to TRBD1 (5 bases). CDR1 and CDR2 from the germline V gene are LNHDA and SQIVND (reference sequence). Trimming shortened V by 4 bases and J by 0 bases, and 9 bases separated the two germline ends. The CDR3 contains 14 residues. The CDR3 DNA reads as TGTGCCAGTAGTACCGCCAGGGTGAACACTGAAGCTTTCTTT. Its protein product is CASSTARVNTEAFF.

This clonotype has a handful of counts. J is TRBJ2-5 and V is TRBV18; D gene uncertain. This CDR3 region has 13 residues. V was clipped by 2 bases and J by 5 bases, with 9 bases between them. Per the germline V gene, CDR1 is KGHSH and CDR2 is LQKENI. For the CDR3, the DNA is TGTGCCAGCTCACCAAACCCCGGGGAGACCCAGTACTTC. Translation: CASSPNPGETQYF.

J is TRBJ2-4 and V is TRBV5-1, with D possibly TRBD2 on 6 matching bases. The CDR3 runs to 15 residues. Trimming pared 4 bases from V and 1 base from J, leaving 12 bases between. CDR1 SGHRS and CDR2 YFSETQ come from the germline V gene. The CDR3 DNA sequence: TGCGCCAGCAGCGGGGGAGGTGGTGCCAAAAACATTCAGTACTTC. It encodes CASSGGGGAKNIQYF. Full variable domain (missing parts from reference TRBV5-1 and TRBJ2-4): KAGVTQTPRYLIKTRGQQVTLSCSPISGHRSVSWYQQTPGQGLQFLFEYFSETQRNKGNFPGRFSGRQFSNSRSEMNVSTLELGDSALYLCASSGGGGAKNIQYFGAGTRLSVL.

This clonotype was seen a handful of times. The CDR3 DNA follows: TGTGCCAGCAGTTACACCCTGGTAGGGGACGAGCAGTACTTC. The encoded protein is CASSYTLVGDEQYF. The V and J genes are TRBV6-5 and TRBJ2-7, with D perhaps matching TRBD1 (5 bases). This CDR3 spans 14 amino acids. From germline, CDR1 is MNHEY and CDR2 SVGAGI. V was cut by 2 bases and J by 5 bases, with 13 bases left in between.

By share, this clonotype counts as medium-sized (0.01 to 0.1%). The rearrangement uses TRBV20-1 and TRBJ1-2, with TRBD1 as a possible D gene (6 bases). The CDR3 contains 13 residues. Germline-derived CDR1 and CDR2 are DFQATT and SNEGSKA (reference sequence). Trimming left V 1 base short and J 4 bases short, with 10 bases between. This chain's CDR3 is CSARAGQLYGYTF. In nucleotides, the CDR3 is TGCAGTGCTAGAGCGGGACAACTCTATGGCTACACCTTC.

Within the sample, this clonotype is medium-sized. V gene TRBV20-1 combines with J gene TRBJ2-5, with 9 bases matching TRBD2. The CDR3 spans 15 residues. From germline, CDR1 is DFQATT and CDR2 SNEGSKA (reference sequence). V lost 0 bases, J lost 1 base, and 3 bases stayed unmatched. The CDR3 coding sequence is TGCAGTGCTAGAGATAGGACTAGCGCCCAAGAGACCCAGTACTTC. Amino acid sequence: CSARDRTSAQETQYF.

As for this clonotype: Sequence at one end of the junction differs from germline and may be a read error. The chain links TRBV5-1 to TRBJ2-1; TRBD2 aligns across 10 bases. The CDR3 length is 14 residues. Germline CDR1 SGHRS, CDR2 YFSETQ. The CDR3 region is CASSLTSGNNVQFF. The DNA for the CDR3 is TGCGCCAGCAGCTTAACTAGCGGGAACAATGTGCAGTTCTTC.